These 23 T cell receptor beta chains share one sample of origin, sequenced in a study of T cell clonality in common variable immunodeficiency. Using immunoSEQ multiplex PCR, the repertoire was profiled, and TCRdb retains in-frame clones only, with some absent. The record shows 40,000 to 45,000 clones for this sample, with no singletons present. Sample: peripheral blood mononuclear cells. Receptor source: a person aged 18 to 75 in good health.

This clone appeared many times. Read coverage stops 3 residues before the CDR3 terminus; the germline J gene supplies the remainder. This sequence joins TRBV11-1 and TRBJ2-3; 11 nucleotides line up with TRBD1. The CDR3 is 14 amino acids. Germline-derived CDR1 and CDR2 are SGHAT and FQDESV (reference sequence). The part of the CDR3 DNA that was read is TGTGCCAGCAGCTCGTCGGGACAGGGGGTGTCG. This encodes CASSSSGQGVS. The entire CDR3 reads CASSSSGQGVSQYF.

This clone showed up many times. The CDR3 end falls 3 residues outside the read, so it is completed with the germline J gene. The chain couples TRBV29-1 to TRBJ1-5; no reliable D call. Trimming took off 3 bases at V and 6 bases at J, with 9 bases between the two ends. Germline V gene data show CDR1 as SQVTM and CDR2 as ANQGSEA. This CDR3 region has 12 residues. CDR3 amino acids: CSVERLSQPQHF. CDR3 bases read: TGCAGCGTTGAGAGGCTCAGTCAGCCC.

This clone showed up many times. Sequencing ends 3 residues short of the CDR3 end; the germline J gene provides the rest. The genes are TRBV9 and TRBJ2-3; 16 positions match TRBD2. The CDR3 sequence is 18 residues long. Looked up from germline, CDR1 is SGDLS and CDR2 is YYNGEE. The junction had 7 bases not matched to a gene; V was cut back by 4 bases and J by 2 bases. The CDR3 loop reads CASSSGTSGGGNTDTQYF. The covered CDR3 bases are TGTGCCAGCAGCTCCGGGACTAGCGGGGGGGGAAACACAGATACG.

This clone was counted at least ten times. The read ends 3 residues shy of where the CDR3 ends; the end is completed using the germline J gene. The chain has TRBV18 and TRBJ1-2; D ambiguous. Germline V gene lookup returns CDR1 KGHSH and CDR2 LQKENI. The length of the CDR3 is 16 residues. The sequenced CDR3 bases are TGTGCCAGCTCACCACCGGGTAGGCTACGGGTCGACGGC. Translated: CASSPPGRLRVDG. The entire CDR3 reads CASSPPGRLRVDGYTF.

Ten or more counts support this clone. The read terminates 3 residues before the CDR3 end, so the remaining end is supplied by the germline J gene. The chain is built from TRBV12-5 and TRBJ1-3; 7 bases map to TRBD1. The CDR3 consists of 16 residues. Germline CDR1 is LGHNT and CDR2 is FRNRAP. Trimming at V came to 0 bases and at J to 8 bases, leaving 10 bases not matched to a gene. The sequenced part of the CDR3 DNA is TGTGCTAGTGGTTTGGTATTGGACAGGATAGGGGACACC. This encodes CASGLVLDRIGDT. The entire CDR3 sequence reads CASGLVLDRIGDTIYF. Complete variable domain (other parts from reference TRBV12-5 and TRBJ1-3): DARVTQTPRHKVTEMGQEVTMRCQPILGHNTVFWYRQTMMQGLELLAYFRNRAPLDDSGMPKDRFSAEMPDATLATLKIQPSEPRDSAVYFCASGLVLDRIGDTIYFGEGSWLTVV.

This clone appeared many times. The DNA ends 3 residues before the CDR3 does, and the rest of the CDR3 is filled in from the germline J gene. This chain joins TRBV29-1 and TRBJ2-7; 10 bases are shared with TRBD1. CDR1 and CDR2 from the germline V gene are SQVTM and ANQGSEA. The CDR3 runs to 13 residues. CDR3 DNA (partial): TGCAGTGCCTCGGGGACAGGGGTCTACGAG. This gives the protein CSASGTGVYE. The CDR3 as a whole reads CSASGTGVYEQYF.

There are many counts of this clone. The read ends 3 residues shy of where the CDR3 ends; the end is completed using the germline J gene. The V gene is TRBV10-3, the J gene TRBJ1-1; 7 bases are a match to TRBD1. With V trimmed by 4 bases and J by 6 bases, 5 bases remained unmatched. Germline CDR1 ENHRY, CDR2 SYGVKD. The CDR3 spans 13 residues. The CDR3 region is CAISGQGIAEAFF. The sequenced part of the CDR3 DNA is TGTGCCATCAGTGGACAGGGCATAGCTGAA.

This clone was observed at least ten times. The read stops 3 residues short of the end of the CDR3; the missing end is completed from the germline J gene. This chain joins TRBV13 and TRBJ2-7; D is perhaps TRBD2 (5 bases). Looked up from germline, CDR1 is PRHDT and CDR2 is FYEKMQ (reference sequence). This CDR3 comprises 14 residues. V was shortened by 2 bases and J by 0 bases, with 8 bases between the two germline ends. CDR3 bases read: TGTGCCAGCAGCTTAAGAGGGTTCTCCTACGAG. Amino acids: CASSLRGFSYE. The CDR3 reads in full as CASSLRGFSYEQYF.

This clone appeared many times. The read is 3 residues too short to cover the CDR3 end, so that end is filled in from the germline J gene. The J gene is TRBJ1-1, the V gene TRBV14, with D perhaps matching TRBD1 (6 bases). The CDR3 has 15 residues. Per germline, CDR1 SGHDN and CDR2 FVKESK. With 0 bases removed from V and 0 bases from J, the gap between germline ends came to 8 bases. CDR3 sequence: CASSQDRGLNTEAFF. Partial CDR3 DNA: TGTGCCAGCAGCCAAGACAGGGGTCTGAACACTGAA.

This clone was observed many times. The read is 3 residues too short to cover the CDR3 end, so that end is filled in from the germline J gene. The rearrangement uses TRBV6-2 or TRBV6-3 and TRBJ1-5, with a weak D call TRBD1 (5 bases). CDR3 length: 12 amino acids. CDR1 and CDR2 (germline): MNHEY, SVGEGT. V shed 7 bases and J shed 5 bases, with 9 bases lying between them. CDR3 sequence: CASTRGDQPQHF. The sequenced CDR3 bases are TGTGCCAGCACTCGGGGGGATCAGCCC.

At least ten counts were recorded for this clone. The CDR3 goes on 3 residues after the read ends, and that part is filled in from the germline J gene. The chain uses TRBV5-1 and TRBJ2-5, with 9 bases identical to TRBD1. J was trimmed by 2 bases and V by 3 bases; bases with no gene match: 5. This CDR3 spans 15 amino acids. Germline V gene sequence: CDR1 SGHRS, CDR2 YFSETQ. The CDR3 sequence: CASSWGTGPQETQYF. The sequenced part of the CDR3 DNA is TGCGCCAGCAGCTGGGGGACAGGGCCGCAAGAGACC.

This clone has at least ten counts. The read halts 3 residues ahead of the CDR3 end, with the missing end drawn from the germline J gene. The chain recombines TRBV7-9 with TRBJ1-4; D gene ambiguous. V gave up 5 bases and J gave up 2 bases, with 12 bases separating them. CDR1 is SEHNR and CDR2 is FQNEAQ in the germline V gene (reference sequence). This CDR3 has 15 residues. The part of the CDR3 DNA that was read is TGTGCCAGCAGCCCGGTGAGGGCGACTAATGAAAAA. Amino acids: CASSPVRATNEK. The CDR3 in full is CASSPVRATNEKLFF.

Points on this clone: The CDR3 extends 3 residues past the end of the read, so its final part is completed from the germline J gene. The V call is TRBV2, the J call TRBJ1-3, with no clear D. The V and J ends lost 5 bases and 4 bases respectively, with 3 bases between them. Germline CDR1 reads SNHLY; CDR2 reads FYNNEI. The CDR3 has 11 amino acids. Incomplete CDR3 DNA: TGTGCCAGCAGTTCAGGAAACACC. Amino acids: CASSSGNT. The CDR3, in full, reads CASSSGNTIYF.

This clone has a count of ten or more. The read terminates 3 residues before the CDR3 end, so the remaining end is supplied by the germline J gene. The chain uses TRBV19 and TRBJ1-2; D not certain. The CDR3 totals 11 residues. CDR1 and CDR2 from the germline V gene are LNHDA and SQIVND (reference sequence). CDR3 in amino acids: CASRKGFKYTF. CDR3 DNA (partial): TGTGCCAGTAGGAAAGGGTTCAAG.

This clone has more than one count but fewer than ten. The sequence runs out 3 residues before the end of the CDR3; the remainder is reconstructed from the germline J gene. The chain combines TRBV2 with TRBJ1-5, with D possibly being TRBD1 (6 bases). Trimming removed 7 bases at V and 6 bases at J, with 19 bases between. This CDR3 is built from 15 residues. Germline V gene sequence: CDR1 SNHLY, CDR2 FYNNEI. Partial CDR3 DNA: TGTGCCAGCACTGGGGGCCAGGTGGACAGTCAGCCC. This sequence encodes CASTGGQVDSQP. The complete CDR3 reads CASTGGQVDSQPQHF.

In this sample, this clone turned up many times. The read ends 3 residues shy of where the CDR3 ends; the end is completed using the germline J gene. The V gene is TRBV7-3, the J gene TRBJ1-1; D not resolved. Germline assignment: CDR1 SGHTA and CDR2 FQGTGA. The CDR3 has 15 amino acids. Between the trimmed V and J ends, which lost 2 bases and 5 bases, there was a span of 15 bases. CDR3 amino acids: CASSLRSGEKTEAFF. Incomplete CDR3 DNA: TGTGCCAGCAGCTTACGCAGTGGTGAAAAGACTGAA. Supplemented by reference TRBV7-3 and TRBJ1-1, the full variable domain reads GAGVSQTPSNKVTEKGKYVELRCDPISGHTALYWYRQSLGQGPEFLIYFQGTGAADDSGLPNDRFFAVRPEGSVSTLKIQRTERGDSAVYLCASSLRSGEKTEAFFGQGTRLTVV.

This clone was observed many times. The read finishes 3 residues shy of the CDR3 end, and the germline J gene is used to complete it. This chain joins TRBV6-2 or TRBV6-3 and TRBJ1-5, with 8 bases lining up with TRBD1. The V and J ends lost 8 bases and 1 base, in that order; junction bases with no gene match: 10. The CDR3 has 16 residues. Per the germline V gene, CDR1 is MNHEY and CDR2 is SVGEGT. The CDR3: CASLDRGWGSNQPQHF. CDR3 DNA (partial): TGTGCCAGCCTCGACAGGGGATGGGGAAGCAATCAGCCC.

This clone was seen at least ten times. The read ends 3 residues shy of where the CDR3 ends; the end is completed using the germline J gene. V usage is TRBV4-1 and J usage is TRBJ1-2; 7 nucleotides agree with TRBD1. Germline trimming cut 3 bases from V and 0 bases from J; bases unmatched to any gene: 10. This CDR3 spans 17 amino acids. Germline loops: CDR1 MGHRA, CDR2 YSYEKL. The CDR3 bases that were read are TGCGCCAGCAGCCACGTAGGGACACAGGGGTCTAACTATGGC. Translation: CASSHVGTQGSNYG. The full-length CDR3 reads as CASSHVGTQGSNYGYTF.

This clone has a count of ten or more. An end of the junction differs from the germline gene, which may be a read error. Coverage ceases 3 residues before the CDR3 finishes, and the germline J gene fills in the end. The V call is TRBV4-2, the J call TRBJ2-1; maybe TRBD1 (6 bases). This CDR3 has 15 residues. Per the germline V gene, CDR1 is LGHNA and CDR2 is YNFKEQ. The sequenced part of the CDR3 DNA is TGCGCCAGCAGCCAACCAGGGGCAGGGAACAATGAG. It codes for CASSQPGAGNNE. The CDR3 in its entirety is CASSQPGAGNNEQFF.

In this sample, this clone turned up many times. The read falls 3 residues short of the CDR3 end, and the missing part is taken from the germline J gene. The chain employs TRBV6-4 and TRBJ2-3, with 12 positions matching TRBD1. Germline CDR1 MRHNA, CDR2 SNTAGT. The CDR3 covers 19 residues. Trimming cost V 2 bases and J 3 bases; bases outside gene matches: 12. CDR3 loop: CASSDELLGTGGLTDTQYF. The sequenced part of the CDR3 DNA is TGTGCCAGCAGTGACGAACTACTAGGGACAGGGGGCTTGACAGATACG.

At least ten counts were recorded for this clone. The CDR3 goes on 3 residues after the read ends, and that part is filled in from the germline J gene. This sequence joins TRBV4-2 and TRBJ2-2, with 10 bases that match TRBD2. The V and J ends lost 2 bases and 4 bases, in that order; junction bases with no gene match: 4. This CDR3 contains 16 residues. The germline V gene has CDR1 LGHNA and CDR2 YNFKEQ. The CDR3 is CASSQPLAGGTGELFF. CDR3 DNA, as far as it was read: TGTGCCAGCAGCCAACCCTTAGCGGGAGGCACCGGGGAG.

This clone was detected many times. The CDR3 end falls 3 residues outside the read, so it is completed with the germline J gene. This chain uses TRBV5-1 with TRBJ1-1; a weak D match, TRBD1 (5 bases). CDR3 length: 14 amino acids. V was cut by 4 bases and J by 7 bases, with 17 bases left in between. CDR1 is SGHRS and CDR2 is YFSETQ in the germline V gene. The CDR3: CASSQVSSQGEAFF. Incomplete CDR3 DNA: TGCGCCAGCAGCCAAGTCTCTTCCCAGGGTGAA. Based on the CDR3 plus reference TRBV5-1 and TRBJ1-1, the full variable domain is KAGVTQTPRYLIKTRGQQVTLSCSPISGHRSVSWYQQTPGQGLQFLFEYFSETQRNKGNFPGRFSGRQFSNSRSEMNVSTLELGDSALYLCASSQVSSQGEAFFGQGTRLTVV.

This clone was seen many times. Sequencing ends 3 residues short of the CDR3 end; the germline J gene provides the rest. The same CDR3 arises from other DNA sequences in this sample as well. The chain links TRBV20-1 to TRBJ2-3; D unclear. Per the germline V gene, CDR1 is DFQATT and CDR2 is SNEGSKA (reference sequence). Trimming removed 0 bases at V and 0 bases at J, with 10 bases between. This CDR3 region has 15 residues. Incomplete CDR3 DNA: TGCAGTGCTAGAGATAGGGTAATCAGCACAGATACG. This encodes CSARDRVISTDT. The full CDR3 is CSARDRVISTDTQYF.